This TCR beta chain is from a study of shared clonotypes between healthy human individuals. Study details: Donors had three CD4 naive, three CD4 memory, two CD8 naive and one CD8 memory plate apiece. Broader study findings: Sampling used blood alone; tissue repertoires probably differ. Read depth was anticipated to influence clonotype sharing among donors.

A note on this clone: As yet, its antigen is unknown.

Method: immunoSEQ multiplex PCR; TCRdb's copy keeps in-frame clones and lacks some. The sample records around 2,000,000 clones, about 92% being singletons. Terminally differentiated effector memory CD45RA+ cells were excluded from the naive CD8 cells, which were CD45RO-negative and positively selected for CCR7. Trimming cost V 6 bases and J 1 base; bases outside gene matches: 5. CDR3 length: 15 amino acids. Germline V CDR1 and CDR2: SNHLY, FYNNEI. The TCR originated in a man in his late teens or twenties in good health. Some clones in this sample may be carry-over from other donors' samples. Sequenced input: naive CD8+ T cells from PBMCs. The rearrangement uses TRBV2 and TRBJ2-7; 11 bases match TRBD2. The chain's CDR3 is CASRTTSGDSYEQYF. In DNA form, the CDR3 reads TGTGCCAGCAGGACGACTAGCGGGGATTCCTACGAGCAGTACTTC.